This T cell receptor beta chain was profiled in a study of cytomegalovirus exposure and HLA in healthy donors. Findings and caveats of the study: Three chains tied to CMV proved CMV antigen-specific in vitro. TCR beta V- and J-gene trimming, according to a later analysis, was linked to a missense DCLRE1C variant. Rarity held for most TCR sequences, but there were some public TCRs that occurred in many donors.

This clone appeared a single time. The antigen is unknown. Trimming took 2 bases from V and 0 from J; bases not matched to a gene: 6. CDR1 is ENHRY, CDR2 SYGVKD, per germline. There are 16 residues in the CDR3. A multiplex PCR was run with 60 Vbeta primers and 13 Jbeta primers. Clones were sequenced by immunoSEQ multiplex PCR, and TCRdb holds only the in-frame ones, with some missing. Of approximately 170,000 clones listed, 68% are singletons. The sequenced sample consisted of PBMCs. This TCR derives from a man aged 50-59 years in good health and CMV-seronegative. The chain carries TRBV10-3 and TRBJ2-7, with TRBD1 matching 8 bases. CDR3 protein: CAISEPGQGSSYEQYF. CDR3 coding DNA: TGTGCCATCAGTGAGCCCGGACAGGGTAGCTCCTACGAGCAGTACTTC.